Sequencing of this T cell receptor (beta chain) was carried out in a study of cytomegalovirus exposure and HLA in healthy donors. Study outcomes and limitations: Most of the TCR beta V segments (in an earlier analysis) were productive either about 87% or about 30% of the time.

The V and J ends lost 4 bases and 0 bases respectively, with 10 bases between them. The germline V gene encodes CDR1 SEHNR and CDR2 FQNEAQ (reference sequence). The CDR3 totals 14 residues. Comment on this clone: Its target is not known.

The PCR used 60 Vbeta and 13 Jbeta primers. Sequenced by immunoSEQ multiplex PCR; TCRdb stores in-frame clones only, minus some. The table includes around 150,000 clones, around 57% detected once. Specimen: PBMCs. The rearrangement uses TRBV7-9 and TRBJ2-7; D may be TRBD2 (6 bases). The clonotype comes from a male donor in good health and CMV-seronegative. The DNA for the CDR3 is TGTGCCAGCAGCTCCACGACTAGCTCCTACGAGCAGTACTTC. This sequence encodes CASSSTTSSYEQYF.